This is a list of T cell receptor beta chains from one sample in a study of breast tumors, draining lymph nodes, adjacent tissues. TCRdb re-derived calls from the multiplex PCR reads in MiXCR, one entry per CDR3 protein. The sample carries over 60,000 distinct CDR3 sequences, 43% recorded once. The specimen sequenced was breast tumor tissue. Every receptor here comes from a female donor with breast cancer. Some clones in this sample may be carry-over from other donors' samples. Both conserved end residues are part of each CDR3. Each record gives: CDR3 protein, CDR3 DNA, J gene, clone size, CDR3 length, V gene, D gene. A D gene is named only where the DNA matches it firmly. Rows may omit the clone size; those that give it use once, few, many or a size class.

CDR3: CASSEAGGGGGELFF
DNA: TGTGCCAGCAGTGAAGCGGGGGGGGGAGGAGGGGAGCTGTTTTTT
J: TRBJ2-2
size: many
length: 15
V: TRBV6-5
D: TRBD2

CDR3: CASSLTRGPTGETQYF
DNA: TGTGCCAGCAGCTTGACTAGAGGGCCCACCGGGGAGACCCAGTACTTC
J: TRBJ2-5
size: -
length: 16
V: TRBV7-3
D: -

CDR3: CASLSGTTYGYTF
DNA: TGTGCCAGCTTATCCGGGACAACCTATGGCTACACCTTC
J: TRBJ1-2
size: many
length: 13
V: TRBV7-2
D: -

CDR3: CASSFVDGEKLFF
DNA: TGTGCCAGCAGCTTCGTCGACGGCGAAAAACTGTTTTTT
J: TRBJ1-4
size: -
length: 13
V: TRBV11-1
D: -

CDR3: CASSLGRTGSGNTIYF
DNA: TGTGCCAGCAGCTTAGGACGGACAGGGAGTGGAAACACCATATATTTT
J: TRBJ1-3
size: once
length: 16
V: TRBV7-9
D: TRBD1

CDR3: CASSGENRDGTDTQYF
DNA: TGTGCCAGCAGCGGGGAAAACAGGGATGGCACAGATACGCAGTATTTT
J: TRBJ2-3
size: -
length: 16
V: TRBV7-9
D: -

CDR3: CASSYDAGRLNTGELFF
DNA: TGTGCCAGCAGTTACGATGCAGGGAGGTTGAACACCGGGGAGCTGTTTTTT
J: TRBJ2-2
size: -
length: 17
V: TRBV6-5
D: -

CDR3: CATSSGRITDTQYF
DNA: TGTGCCACCAGTAGCGGGAGGATCACAGATACGCAGTATTTT
J: TRBJ2-3
size: many
length: 14
V: TRBV15
D: TRBD2

CDR3: CASSQSLRGPYEQYF
DNA: TGTGCCAGCAGCCAGAGTCTCAGGGGACCCTACGAGCAGTACTTC
J: TRBJ2-7
size: many
length: 15
V: TRBV14
D: -

CDR3: CASSYSKGRGTQYF
DNA: TGTGCCAGCAGTTACTCGAAGGGTCGGGGGACCCAGTACTTC
J: TRBJ2-5
size: many
length: 14
V: TRBV6-5
D: -

CDR3: CASSLAGTDVNGYTF
DNA: TGCGCCAGCAGCTTGGCCGGGACAGATGTCAATGGCTACACCTTC
J: TRBJ1-2
size: -
length: 15
V: TRBV5-1
D: TRBD1

CDR3: CASRAMGYTDTQYF
DNA: TGTGCCAGCAGAGCCATGGGTTACACAGATACGCAGTATTTT
J: TRBJ2-3
size: many
length: 14
V: TRBV6-1
D: -

CDR3: CASSSDSFSNQPQHF
DNA: TGTGCCAGCTCATCGGACAGCTTTAGCAATCAGCCCCAGCATTTT
J: TRBJ1-5
size: many
length: 15
V: TRBV18
D: -

CDR3: CASSLGNPADTQYF
DNA: TGTGCCAGCAGCTTGGGGAACCCCGCAGATACGCAGTATTTT
J: TRBJ2-3
size: many
length: 14
V: TRBV5-8
D: -

CDR3: CSARDGKGTDTRYF
DNA: TGCAGTGCTAGAGACGGGAAGGGGACAGATACGCGGTATTTT
J: TRBJ2-3
size: -
length: 14
V: TRBV20-1
D: TRBD1

CDR3: CASSPRLATQYF
DNA: TGTGCCAGCAGCCCTCGACTAGCGACCCAGTACTTC
J: TRBJ2-5
size: many
length: 12
V: TRBV7-2
D: TRBD2

CDR3: CASSYQGVGSYERYF
DNA: TGTGCCAGCAGCTACCAGGGGGTGGGCTCCTACGAGCGGTACTTC
J: TRBJ2-7
size: -
length: 15
V: TRBV5-8
D: TRBD1

CDR3: CASSDLRGETQYF
DNA: TGTGCCAGCAGTGACCTACGCGGGGAGACCCAGTACTTC
J: TRBJ2-5
size: medium-sized
length: 13
V: TRBV2
D: -

CDR3: CASRPVGTGFSNTEAFF
DNA: TGTGCCAGCAGGCCGGTAGGGACAGGGTTTTCGAACACTGAAGCTTTCTTT
J: TRBJ1-1
size: -
length: 17
V: TRBV6-5
D: TRBD1

CDR3: CASSSLDSGSSNQPQHF
DNA: TGTGCCAGCAGCTCCCTGGACTCCGGTTCTAGCAATCAGCCCCAGCATTTT
J: TRBJ1-5
size: -
length: 17
V: TRBV7-9
D: -

CDR3: CASSPSLAGALLWEQYF
DNA: TGTGCCAGCAGCCCTTCCCTAGCGGGAGCCCTCCTGTGGGAGCAGTACTTC
J: TRBJ2-7
size: many
length: 17
V: TRBV13
D: TRBD2

CDR3: CASSPTTGTGVHEQFF
DNA: TGCGCCAGCAGCCCAACCACCGGGACAGGGGTCCATGAGCAGTTCTTC
J: TRBJ2-1
size: many
length: 16
V: TRBV5-1
D: TRBD1

CDR3: CASSLTSSGKETQYF
DNA: TGTGCCAGCAGCTTAACGTCTAGCGGAAAAGAGACCCAGTACTTC
J: TRBJ2-5
size: medium-sized
length: 15
V: TRBV7-2
D: TRBD2

CDR3: CASTHGYEQFF
DNA: TGTGCCAGCACCCATGGGTATGAGCAGTTCTTC
J: TRBJ2-1
size: few
length: 11
V: TRBV6-9
D: -

CDR3: CSALLAGGADTQYF
DNA: TGCAGTGCCCTATTAGCGGGAGGGGCAGATACGCAGTATTTT
J: TRBJ2-3
size: -
length: 14
V: TRBV20-1
D: TRBD2

CDR3: CASSLDRGNTGELFF
DNA: TGTGCCAGCAGCTTGGACAGGGGCAACACCGGGGAGCTGTTTTTT
J: TRBJ2-2
size: once
length: 15
V: TRBV7-9
D: TRBD1

CDR3: CASRGQGFTGKLFF
DNA: TGTGCCAGCAGAGGACAGGGGTTCACTGGAAAACTGTTTTTT
J: TRBJ1-4
size: -
length: 14
V: TRBV2
D: TRBD1

CDR3: CSARNQETQYF
DNA: TGCAGTGCTAGGAACCAAGAGACCCAGTACTTC
J: TRBJ2-5
size: medium-sized
length: 11
V: TRBV20-1
D: -

CDR3: CSAQSVGTGANVLTF
DNA: TGCAGTGCTCAATCCGTGGGAACTGGGGCCAACGTCCTGACTTTC
J: TRBJ2-6
size: -
length: 15
V: TRBV20-1
D: -

CDR3: CASSLVGTKSYEQYF
DNA: TGTGCCAGCAGCTTGGTAGGGACTAAGTCCTACGAGCAGTACTTC
J: TRBJ2-7
size: -
length: 15
V: TRBV5-4
D: TRBD2

CDR3: CASSQRERAPTYEQYF
DNA: TGTGCCAGCAGCCAACGGGAGCGGGCGCCGACCTACGAGCAGTACTTC
J: TRBJ2-7
size: many
length: 16
V: TRBV4-2
D: -

CDR3: CASSQSRERGFGGELFF
DNA: TGTGCCAGCAGCCAAAGTAGGGAAAGGGGTTTTGGCGGGGAGCTGTTTTTT
J: TRBJ2-2
size: many
length: 17
V: TRBV4-2
D: -

CDR3: CASSLRTGGTGTQYF
DNA: TGTGCCAGCAGCTTGAGGACAGGGGGGACCGGGACCCAGTACTTC
J: TRBJ2-5
size: many
length: 15
V: TRBV3-1
D: TRBD1

CDR3: CAWISMWDRRSDTEAFF
DNA: TGTGCCTGGATATCCATGTGGGACAGGAGGTCGGACACTGAAGCTTTCTTT
J: TRBJ1-1
size: -
length: 17
V: TRBV7-9
D: TRBD1

CDR3: CASSPTRGGFGYTF
DNA: TGTGCCAGCAGCCCTACTAGGGGAGGTTTCGGCTACACCTTC
J: TRBJ1-2
size: many
length: 14
V: TRBV11-3
D: -

CDR3: CSAKDRDSYGYTF
DNA: TGCAGTGCCAAGGACAGGGATTCCTATGGCTACACCTTC
J: TRBJ1-2
size: many
length: 13
V: TRBV20-1
D: TRBD1

CDR3: CASATVDKTGANVLTF
DNA: TGTGCCAGCGCTACGGTCGACAAAACCGGGGCCAACGTCCTGACTTTC
J: TRBJ2-6
size: many
length: 16
V: TRBV27
D: -

CDR3: CATSEAGESGEKLFF
DNA: TGTGCCACCAGTGAGGCAGGGGAATCTGGAGAAAAACTGTTTTTT
J: TRBJ1-4
size: -
length: 15
V: TRBV24-1
D: -

CDR3: CATSIRQGEGSIGF
DNA: TGTGCCACCAGCATAAGACAGGGGGAAGGCTCTATCGGCTTC
J: TRBJ2-5
size: -
length: 14
V: TRBV15
D: TRBD1

CDR3: CASSPTGGGAAETQYF
DNA: TGTGCCAGCAGTCCCACGGGTGGGGGGGCTGCAGAGACCCAGTACTTC
J: TRBJ2-5
size: many
length: 16
V: TRBV6-5
D: -

CDR3: CASSRPQRGGADTQYF
DNA: TGTGCCAGCAGCCGCCCCCAGCGGGGGGGCGCAGATACGCAGTATTTT
J: TRBJ2-3
size: many
length: 16
V: TRBV13
D: TRBD2

CDR3: CASSEGDRPYEQYF
DNA: TGTGCCAGCAGCGAAGGGGACCGACCCTACGAGCAGTACTTC
J: TRBJ2-7
size: -
length: 14
V: TRBV5-4
D: -

CDR3: CSVPGSGNTIYF
DNA: TGCAGCGTCCCAGGGTCTGGAAACACCATATATTTT
J: TRBJ1-3
size: many
length: 12
V: TRBV29-1
D: -

CDR3: CASSYSQVGYEQYF
DNA: TGTGCCAGCAGTTACTCCCAGGTTGGTTACGAGCAGTACTTC
J: TRBJ2-7
size: many
length: 14
V: TRBV6-5
D: -

CDR3: CASSPEPGQPQHF
DNA: TGTGCCAGCAGTCCTGAACCCGGGCAGCCCCAGCATTTT
J: TRBJ1-5
size: many
length: 13
V: TRBV6-4
D: -

CDR3: CASSKTSGGATGELFF
DNA: TGTGCCAGCAGCAAAACTAGCGGGGGGGCAACCGGGGAGCTGTTTTTT
J: TRBJ2-2
size: -
length: 16
V: TRBV7-2
D: TRBD2

CDR3: CASSRGSREQPQHF
DNA: TGTGCCAGCAGTAGGGGCAGCCGGGAGCAGCCCCAGCATTTT
J: TRBJ1-5
size: many
length: 14
V: TRBV2
D: -

CDR3: CSARLGGELFF
DNA: TGCAGTGCTAGATTGGGGGGGGAGCTGTTTTTT
J: TRBJ2-2
size: medium-sized
length: 11
V: TRBV20-1
D: -

CDR3: CASSLRQGNSPLHF
DNA: TGTGCCAGCAGCTTGCGACAGGGAAATTCACCCCTCCACTTT
J: TRBJ1-6
size: many
length: 14
V: TRBV9
D: TRBD1

CDR3: CASSPGPQETQYF
DNA: TGTGCCAGCAGCCCCGGGCCCCAAGAGACCCAGTACTTC
J: TRBJ2-5
size: many
length: 13
V: TRBV7-2
D: -

CDR3: CASSQPPNNIQYF
DNA: TGTGCCAGCAGTCAGCCCCCCAACAACATTCAGTACTTC
J: TRBJ2-4
size: many
length: 13
V: TRBV6-6
D: -